The sequence of this T cell receptor beta chain was determined in a study of shared clonotypes between healthy human individuals. Findings of the study overall: Generation probabilities were higher for clonotypes shared across all four sorted-subset donors than for unshared ones.

As concerns this clone: Its antigen is still unknown.

Germline loops: CDR1 LNHDA, CDR2 SQIVND (reference sequence). The CDR3 is 13 residues long. V gave up 3 bases and J gave up 6 bases, with 10 bases separating them. Assay: immunoSEQ multiplex PCR; the TCRdb copy retains only in-frame clones and omits some. Here the sample spans about 640,000 clones, less than 80% being singletons. The V gene is TRBV19, the J gene TRBJ2-3; possibly TRBD1 for D (6 bases). This TCR derives from a woman aged 25 to 39 in good health. The specimen sequenced was memory CD4+ T cells sorted from blood. The subset was: CD45RA-negative fraction. Here the CDR3 DNA reads TGTGCCAGTAGTATGGGGGCCCCCGATACGCAGTATTTT. Translated: CASSMGAPDTQYF.